The sample holds one count of the clone carrying this T cell receptor (beta chain). This table comes from immunoSEQ multiplex PCR, and its TCRdb copy is limited to in-frame clones, with some not included. The data hold some 98,000 clones, with 90% to 96% observed a single time. The source of the sample is a study of technical replicates of blood from a handful of donors. Per germline, CDR1 MDHEN and CDR2 SYDVKM. CDR3 length: 13 residues. V gave up 3 bases and J gave up 5 bases; unmatched junction bases: 4. Sample: T cells isolated from PBMCs. The rearrangement uses TRBV28 and TRBJ2-7; 7 nucleotides agree with TRBD1. This clonotype originated in a human donor in good health. The CDR3 loop is CASSLSDRDEQYF. The CDR3 nucleotides read TGTGCCAGCAGTTTGTCCGACAGGGACGAGCAGTACTTC.